Given below is one TCR beta chain in context. Its target is not known. This sample is drawn from a study of T cell responses to AZD1222 COVID-19 vaccine. Study-wide results and limits: Females made up more of the donors, who were largely white British, and clonal diversity may have come out too low.

Some clones are missing from TCRdb's copy, which holds only in-frame ones; the method was immunoSEQ multiplex PCR. This sample has around 140,000 clones, with roughly nine tenths found just once. Per the germline V gene, CDR1 is MNHEY and CDR2 is SVGAGI. The CDR3 is 13 residues long. V was clipped by 6 bases and J by 6 bases, with 11 bases between them. The source of this sequence is an adult in good health. V and J are TRBV6-5 and TRBJ1-4; D unclear. The material was peripheral blood, obtained on day 0 of AZD1222 vaccination. The CDR3 sequence is CASRDDDHEKLFF. In nucleotides, the CDR3 is TGTGCCAGCAGGGACGATGACCATGAAAAACTGTTTTTT.